This T cell receptor (beta chain) was identified in a study of cytomegalovirus exposure and HLA in healthy donors. Broader study findings: The authors later linked a missense DCLRE1C variant to TCR beta V- and J-gene trimming. HLA-A and HLA-B allele assignments for most subjects were reportedly predicted accurately using TCR beta sequences. A later analysis appeared to link common viral pathogens to several of the most significant clusters.

Unmatched junction bases numbered 6, after V lost 5 bases and J lost 5 bases. Germline assignment: CDR1 MNHNY and CDR2 SVGAGI (reference sequence). The CDR3 covers 14 residues. Remarks on this clone: Antigen: not known.

PCR employed 60 Vbeta and 13 Jbeta primers. Method: immunoSEQ multiplex PCR; TCRdb's copy keeps in-frame clones and lacks some. This sample lists around 100,000 clones; its ten largest clones have 3.5%. Healthy individuals who donated bone marrow served as the donors. The clonotype was recovered from a man aged 35-49 years in good health and CMV-seronegative. The V and J genes are TRBV6-6 and TRBJ1-2; 9 bases fit TRBD1. Sequenced: PBMCs. The CDR3 loop reads CASSDRGVGYGYTF. CDR3 DNA sequence: TGTGCCAGCAGTGACAGGGGGGTCGGATATGGCTACACCTTC.